These 18 T cell receptor beta chains were all obtained from the same sample, sequenced in a study of blood T cells in healthy people across ages (dated by TCRdb to between 2015 and 2016). Libraries were constructed by 5' RACE. The sequencer listed for this sample is Illumina HiSeq 2500. A second PCR of about 7 to 12 cycles was run with a J-beta primer mix and a sample-barcoded 5' primer. TCRdb reworked the public reads: Q25 trimming with fastp, MiXCR clone assembly, productive beta chains retained. Records with the same CDR3 protein are collapsed into one entry carrying the most frequent genes and DNA. Counted in this sample were about 780,000 distinct CDR3 sequences; 35% to 50% of them appeared once. The ten largest clones add up to approximately 18% of the sample. The material sequenced was blood. The receptor source for this set is a man older than 75 in good health.

The gene calls are TRBV2 and TRBJ2-7; 7 bases map to TRBD1. The DNA end favors TRBJ2-5, so the J call may be wrong. Germline-derived CDR1 and CDR2 are SNHLY and FYNNEI. The CDR3 has 14 amino acids. The CDR3 region is CASSPARGKETQYF. In nucleotides, the CDR3 is TGTGCCAGCAGTCCGGCCAGGGGGAAAGAGACCCAGTACTTC.

The chain recombines TRBV3-1 with TRBJ2-5, with 12 positions matching TRBD2. The end of the DNA fits TRBJ2-7 better, so the J call may be wrong. Germline CDR1 is LGHDT and CDR2 is YNNKEL (reference sequence). The CDR3 consists of 17 residues. The CDR3 bases are TGTGCCAGCAGCCAAGATTTTCGGACTAGCGGGATAAACGAGCAGTACTTC. Its translation is CASSQDFRTSGINEQYF.

The CDR3, as DNA: TGTGCCAGCAGCATCGGACAGGTTCAGGATGAGCAGTACTTC. Its translation: CASSIGQVQDEQYF. This chain uses TRBV11-2 with TRBJ2-1, with TRBD1 matching over 7 bases. The DNA matches TRBJ2-7 better at its end, which makes the J call doubtful. In germline, CDR1 is SGHAT, CDR2 FQNNGV. This CDR3 is 14 amino acids long.

This clonotype showed up many times. V gene TRBV20-1 combines with J gene TRBJ2-4; TRBD2 aligns across 8 bases. CDR3 length: 15 amino acids. Looked up from germline, CDR1 is DFQATT and CDR2 is SNEGSKA (reference sequence). J was trimmed by 0 bases and V by 5 bases; bases with no gene match: 6. CDR3 sequence reads: CSALGGGIAKNIQYF. CDR3 in DNA: TGCAGTGCTTTGGGCGGGGGGATAGCCAAAAACATTCAGTACTTC.

This clonotype was counted a few times. The V call is TRBV20-1, the J call TRBJ2-1; TRBD2 matches at 8 bases. Trimming cost V 3 bases and J 6 bases; bases outside gene matches: 13. Germline V gene data show CDR1 as DFQATT and CDR2 as SNEGSKA (reference sequence). The CDR3 runs 16 residues. CDR3 sequence: CSARRGGGGPFNEQFF. DNA of the CDR3: TGCAGTGCTAGGAGGGGAGGCGGGGGGCCCTTCAATGAGCAGTTCTTC.

The table lists this clonotype with many counts. The rearrangement links TRBV29-1 to TRBJ2-3, with D perhaps TRBD2 (5 bases). Germline CDR1 reads SQVTM; CDR2 reads ANQGSEA. The CDR3 runs 14 residues. V was cut by 4 bases and J by 3 bases, with 14 bases left in between. The DNA for the CDR3 is TGCAGCGTTGTAGAGGGCGGAAGGACAGATACGCAGTATTTT. Encoded protein: CSVVEGGRTDTQYF.

The V call is TRBV29-1, the J call TRBJ1-1; 8 nucleotides line up with TRBD1. Germline V lookup: CDR1 SQVTM, CDR2 ANQGSEA. After removal of 3 bases from V and 6 bases from J, the junction contained 15 bases not matched to a gene. The CDR3 totals 16 residues. Here the CDR3 DNA reads TGCAGCGTTGACGGAGGGACAGGAGCCCCCCGAGCTGAAGCTTTCTTT. Protein: CSVDGGTGAPRAEAFF.

This clonotype was found a few times. V is TRBV7-2 and J is TRBJ2-3, with TRBD2 matching 7 bases. V gave up 5 bases and J gave up 0 bases; unmatched junction bases: 8. This CDR3 contains 16 residues. The V gene's germline CDR1 is SGHTA and CDR2 FQGNSA. In DNA, the CDR3 is TGTGCCAGCAGCGTCGCGGGGGTTCCTAGCACAGATACGCAGTATTTT. Amino acid sequence: CASSVAGVPSTDTQYF.

Comments on this clonotype: A clone one base away is much larger, so this may be a read error. CDR3 bases: TGTGCCAGCAGTTTATATGGGACAACCCAAGAGACCCAGTACTTC. This codes for CASSLYGTTQETQYF. This chain connects TRBV27 to TRBJ2-5; maybe TRBD1 (6 bases). CDR3 length: 15 amino acids. Between the trimmed V and J ends, which lost 1 base and 1 base, there was a span of 10 bases. Germline-derived CDR1 and CDR2 are MNHEY and SMNVEV (reference sequence).

J is TRBJ2-5 and V is TRBV20-1, with 10 bases aligning to TRBD2. The J call may be mistaken, given a closer DNA end match to TRBJ2-7. Germline-derived CDR1 and CDR2 are DFQATT and SNEGSKA (reference sequence). This CDR3 contains 14 residues. CDR3 sequence: CSAAHSGGIYEQYF. CDR3 DNA sequence: TGCAGTGCTGCCCATAGCGGGGGGATCTACGAGCAGTACTTC.

This clonotype was counted between two and nine times. The chain combines TRBV7-2 with TRBJ2-1; 7 bases align to TRBD2. The junction had 13 bases not matched to a gene; V was cut back by 2 bases and J by 9 bases. The CDR3 consists of 16 residues. The germline CDR1 and CDR2 sequences are SGHTA and FQGNSA. The CDR3 nucleotides are TGTGCCAGCAGCTTATATGGGGGAGGGCTATCGGGTGAGCAGTTCTTC. Protein sequence: CASSLYGGGLSGEQFF.

The chain carries TRBV5-8 and TRBJ1-5, with unresolved D. The V end was cut by 2 bases, the J end by 6 bases, with 6 bases between. The CDR3 covers 12 residues. In germline, CDR1 is SGHTS, CDR2 YDEGEE. The CDR3 DNA follows: TGTGCCAGCAGCTTACGATCTCAGCCCCAGCATTTT. Protein sequence: CASSLRSQPQHF.

The chain combines TRBV11-3 with TRBJ2-5, with TRBD2 identical over 10 bases. CDR1 SGHNT and CDR2 YENEEA come from the germline V gene. This CDR3 contains 20 residues. Trimming cost V 1 base and J 4 bases; bases outside gene matches: 18. The DNA of the CDR3 is TGTGCCAGCAGCTTAGGTCTCGCTAGCGGGAGCCCTAGAGGAAGAGAGACCCAGTACTTC. This gives the protein CASSLGLASGSPRGRETQYF.

This clonotype has only a few counts. The V gene is TRBV9, the J gene TRBJ2-3; D might be TRBD2 (5 bases). CDR3 length: 14 residues. V dropped 0 bases and J dropped 3 bases, with 8 bases sitting between them. Germline loops: CDR1 SGDLS, CDR2 YYNGEE. For the CDR3, the DNA is TGTGCCAGCAGCGTAGGGGTAGCGACAGATACGCAGTATTTT. Protein: CASSVGVATDTQYF.

CDR3 region: CSAEATYNEQFF. The CDR3 DNA is TGCAGTGCCGAGGCGACTTACAATGAGCAGTTCTTC. The V gene is TRBV20-1, the J gene TRBJ2-1; D call uncertain. V lost 6 bases to trimming and J lost 4 bases, with 10 bases between them. Germline CDR1 and CDR2: DFQATT and SNEGSKA (reference sequence). The CDR3 is 12 amino acids.

This clonotype was detected a few times. The chain carries TRBV9 and TRBJ1-5, with D maybe TRBD1 (6 bases). CDR3 length: 14 residues. Germline CDR1 SGDLS, CDR2 YYNGEE. The germline V and J ends were trimmed by 4 bases and 5 bases, with 13 bases remaining between them. The CDR3 loop reads CASSSGQIHQPQHF. Here the CDR3 DNA reads TGTGCCAGCAGCTCCGGACAGATTCATCAGCCCCAGCATTTT.

The chain carries TRBV12-3 or TRBV12-4 and TRBJ2-5, with TRBD2 identical over 12 bases. This CDR3 spans 18 amino acids. V trimming: 3 bases; J trimming: 3 bases; junction bases outside the gene matches: 11. CDR3 DNA: TGTGCCAGCAGTTTTGATCCGGTGCTAGCGGGAGGGAAAGAGACCCAGTACTTC. Encoded protein: CASSFDPVLAGGKETQYF.

The chain links TRBV5-1 to TRBJ2-7, with 7 bases matching TRBD2. V lost 4 bases to trimming and J lost 6 bases; unmatched junction nucleotides: 7. The CDR3 runs 13 residues. Per germline, CDR1 SGHRS and CDR2 YFSETQ. CDR3 sequence reads: CASSVGGSCEQYF. CDR3 sequence (DNA): TGCGCCAGCAGCGTGGGCGGGAGCTGCGAGCAGTACTTC.